Below are 29 T cell receptor beta chains sequenced from a single sample in a study of OX40 agonist ivuxolimab in advanced cancers. Produced via immunoSEQ multiplex PCR; TCRdb's table is partial and in-frame only. Of tens of thousands of clones in the sample, around four fifths were seen once. The sample in question was CD4+ or CD8+ T cells sorted from blood, obtained in a trial of the OX40 agonist ivuxolimab. The receptors come from an adult with an advanced solid tumor such as melanoma, head and neck, liver or kidney cancer.

For the CDR3, the DNA is TGTGCCAGCAGCTTAGGTTGGGGTCCCACTGAAGCTTTCTTT. As protein: CASSLGWGPTEAFF. The chain has TRBV7-9 and TRBJ1-1, with unresolved D. The CDR3 extends over 14 amino acids. V lost 1 base and J lost 4, with 10 bases in between. Germline CDR1 SEHNR, CDR2 FQNEAQ (reference sequence). Complete variable domain (other parts from reference TRBV7-9 and TRBJ1-1): DTGVSQNPRHKITKRGQNVTFRCDPISEHNRLYWYRQTLGQGPEFLTYFQNEAQLEKSRLLSDRFSAERPKGSFSTLEIQRTEQGDSAMYLCASSLGWGPTEAFFGQGTRLTVV.

V is TRBV5-1 and J is TRBJ1-6, with D maybe TRBD1 (6 bases). This CDR3 has 19 amino acids. CDR1 is SGHRS, CDR2 YFSETQ, per germline. The V and J ends lost 1 base and 4 bases respectively, with 21 bases between them. The CDR3 loop is CASSLFPGANLLYNSPLHF. Written as DNA, the CDR3 is TGCGCCAGCAGCTTGTTCCCAGGGGCGAACCTACTTTATAATTCACCCCTCCACTTT.

This chain joins TRBV11-2 and TRBJ1-1; TRBD1 is a possible D gene (5 bases). The germline gives CDR1 SGHAT, CDR2 FQNNGV. This CDR3 has 16 residues. Trimming took 5 bases from V and 2 from J, leaving 18 bases between them. CDR3 loop: CASSRRRDDSNTEAFF. In DNA, the CDR3 is TGTGCCAGCAGCCGTCGTCGGGACGACAGTAACACTGAAGCTTTCTTT. Drawing the rest from reference TRBV11-2 and TRBJ1-1, the complete variable domain is EAGVAQSPRYKIIEKRQSVAFWCNPISGHATLYWYQQILGQGPKLLIQFQNNGVVDDSQLPKDRFSAERLKGVDSTLKIQPAKLEDSAVYLCASSRRRDDSNTEAFFGQGTRLTVV.

The J gene is TRBJ1-2, the V gene TRBV4-3, with a possible D match to TRBD1 (6 bases). Trimming cost V 1 base and J 10 bases, with 10 bases left between them. The V gene's germline CDR1 is LGHNA and CDR2 YSLEER. CDR3 length: 12 amino acids. CDR3 in amino acids: CASSQGQGNYTF. CDR3 sequence (DNA): TGCGCCAGCAGCCAAGGGCAGGGGAACTACACCTTC.

The chain couples TRBV12-5 to TRBJ2-7; D gene ambiguous. The CDR3 is 14 amino acids. V was pared by 0 bases and J by 5 bases, with 11 bases between. Germline CDR1 LGHNT, CDR2 FRNRAP. In DNA form, the CDR3 reads TGTGCTAGTGGTTTGGTACAGCCGGGTAACGAGCAGTACTTC. Residues: CASGLVQPGNEQYF.

The rearrangement uses TRBV6-6 and TRBJ1-1; D is uncertain. The CDR3 is 15 residues long. Per germline, CDR1 MNHNY and CDR2 SVGAGI (reference sequence). V gave up 6 bases and J gave up 3 bases, with 17 bases separating them. The CDR3 loop is CASSPGIGQHTEAFF. CDR3 bases: TGTGCCAGCAGCCCCGGGATAGGGCAGCACACTGAAGCTTTCTTT.

The V gene is TRBV18, the J gene TRBJ1-3, with D unresolved. Trimming removed 2 bases at V and 0 bases at J, with 5 bases between. This CDR3 contains 14 residues. The germline V gene has CDR1 KGHSH and CDR2 LQKENI. The CDR3 coding sequence is TGTGCCAGCTCACCAGAGAGCTCTGGAAACACCATATATTTT. Translating gives CASSPESSGNTIYF.

This chain uses TRBV28 with TRBJ1-1; tentative D call: TRBD1 (6 bases). The V and J ends lost 2 bases and 7 bases respectively, with 8 bases between them. Looked up from germline, CDR1 is MDHEN and CDR2 is SYDVKM. The CDR3 sequence is 12 residues long. CDR3 region: CASSLRGSEAFF. The CDR3 bases are TGTGCCAGCAGTTTAAGGGGGAGTGAAGCTTTCTTT.

V is TRBV4-2 and J is TRBJ1-6, with D perhaps matching TRBD1 (5 bases). The CDR3 covers 15 residues. Germline CDR1 is LGHNA and CDR2 is YNFKEQ. Trimming took off 4 bases at V and 4 bases at J, with 11 bases between the two ends. The CDR3 loop is CASSPRDLYNSPLHF. In nucleotides, the CDR3 is TGTGCCAGCAGCCCTCGGGACTTGTATAATTCACCCCTCCACTTT.

The CDR3 protein is CASRIRLAGVNEQFF. DNA for the CDR3: TGTGCCAGCAGAATCAGGCTAGCGGGAGTCAATGAGCAGTTCTTC. V gene TRBV27 combines with J gene TRBJ2-1, with 10 bases lining up with TRBD2. V lost 6 bases and J lost 6; bases outside the gene matches: 8. CDR1 is MNHEY, CDR2 SMNVEV, per germline (reference sequence). CDR3 size: 15 residues.

The J gene is TRBJ1-6, the V gene TRBV9; D is undetermined. Germline V lookup: CDR1 SGDLS, CDR2 YYNGEE. V lost 0 bases, J lost 7 bases, and 11 bases lay in between. CDR3 size: 15 residues. In nucleotides, the CDR3 is TGTGCCAGCAGCGTAGTAGGGAGAATGAATTCACCCCTCCACTTT. It codes for CASSVVGRMNSPLHF.

This sequence joins TRBV10-3 and TRBJ2-3, with a possible D match to TRBD2 (5 bases). The CDR3 runs 14 residues. From germline, CDR1 is ENHRY and CDR2 SYGVKD. V was clipped by 4 bases and J by 3 bases, with 11 bases between them. CDR3 residues: CAISATRETDTQYF. The CDR3 nucleotides are TGTGCCATCAGTGCAACGAGGGAGACAGATACGCAGTATTTT.

V gene TRBV7-2 combines with J gene TRBJ2-7; no clear D gene. The V gene's germline CDR1 is SGHTA and CDR2 FQGNSA. The CDR3 covers 12 residues. The germline V and J ends were trimmed by 5 bases and 3 bases, with 8 bases remaining between them. The CDR3 sequence is CASSATSYEQYF. The CDR3 region has the DNA TGTGCCAGCAGCGCCACGAGCTACGAGCAGTACTTC.

Only a few counts were recorded for this clone. One end of the junction does not line up with germline, which may come from a read error. The rearrangement joins TRBV6-5 to TRBJ1-2; D gene uncertain. The germline V gene has CDR1 MNHEY and CDR2 SVGAGI. The CDR3 extends over 13 amino acids. CDR3 nucleotide sequence: TGTGCCAGCAGCACCATCCACTCCAGAGGTCTGAACTTC. Amino acids: CASSTIHSRGLNF.

V gene TRBV7-2 combines with J gene TRBJ2-2, with D perhaps matching TRBD1 (5 bases). The CDR3 is made up of 13 amino acids. The germline V gene has CDR1 SGHTA and CDR2 FQGNSA. The V gene lost 6 bases and the J gene lost 5 bases, with 10 bases spanning the gap. CDR3 loop: CASSTKGTGELFF. DNA for the CDR3: TGTGCCAGCAGTACAAAGGGGACCGGGGAGCTGTTTTTT.

The genes are TRBV7-6 and TRBJ1-1; D gene uncertain. The CDR3 sequence is 13 residues long. V lost 0 bases and J 4 bases, leaving 6 bases between the germline ends. Per germline, CDR1 SGHVS and CDR2 FNYEAQ. The CDR3 coding sequence is TGTGCCAGCAGCTTAGCGAGTGGCACTGAAGCTTTCTTT. Translated: CASSLASGTEAFF.

This sequence joins TRBV6-1 and TRBJ1-5, with a tentative D call TRBD1 (5 bases). The V end lost 4 bases, the J end lost 3 bases, and 7 bases lay between the germline ends. Germline V gene lookup returns CDR1 MNHNS and CDR2 SASEGT. The CDR3 is 13 residues long. This chain's CDR3 is CASSGQLNQPQHF. CDR3 nucleotide sequence: TGTGCCAGCAGTGGACAGCTCAATCAGCCCCAGCATTTT.

This chain links TRBV7-5 with TRBJ2-3; the listed D gene, TRBD2, was not tested against the DNA. TRBV7-5 corresponds to a pseudogene. CDR3 length equals 16 residues. The CDR3 region is CVSIKPGAGRTDTQYF. The CDR3 DNA reads TGTGTCAGTATCAAGCCCGGAGCGGGGCGCACAGATACGCAGTATTTT.

The J gene is TRBJ1-3, the V gene TRBV19, with D possibly TRBD1 on 6 matching bases. The V and J ends lost 6 bases and 0 bases respectively, with 12 bases between them. CDR3 length equals 15 residues. Germline V lookup: CDR1 LNHDA, CDR2 SQIVND (reference sequence). The DNA of the CDR3 is TGTGCCAGTAGCGGACAGTTTGACTCTGGAAACACCATATATTTT. The encoded protein is CASSGQFDSGNTIYF.

This rearrangement joins TRBV11-2 to TRBJ2-2, with a tentative D call TRBD1 (5 bases). Germline V gene sequence: CDR1 SGHAT, CDR2 FQNNGV. This CDR3 has 14 residues. V dropped 5 bases and J dropped 1 base, with 8 bases sitting between them. For the CDR3, the DNA is TGTGCCAGCAGCCCCGACAGGAACACCGGGGAGCTGTTTTTT. Protein product: CASSPDRNTGELFF.

The chain has TRBV6-1 and TRBJ1-2; TRBD1 is a possible D gene (5 bases). Germline V lookup: CDR1 MNHNS, CDR2 SASEGT. V lost 4 bases and J lost 8, with 11 bases in between. This CDR3 contains 12 residues. The CDR3 DNA follows: TGTGCCAGCAGTGCTTCCCGGACAGGCTACACCTTC. Its protein product is CASSASRTGYTF.

The chain is built from TRBV27 and TRBJ2-7, with TRBD2 as a possible D gene (6 bases). Germline loops: CDR1 MNHEY, CDR2 SMNVEV (reference sequence). This CDR3 contains 13 residues. V was cut by 5 bases and J by 1 base, with 9 bases left in between. Written as DNA, the CDR3 is TGTGCCAGCAGTGCGGACTATTCCTACGAGCAGTACTTC. It is translated as CASSADYSYEQYF.

The chain employs TRBV6-5 and TRBJ1-4; D is undetermined. Trimming pared 4 bases from V and 5 bases from J, leaving 5 bases between. The CDR3 totals 12 residues. The germline V gene has CDR1 MNHEY and CDR2 SVGAGI. This chain's CDR3 is CASSSRNEKLFF. The CDR3 DNA reads as TGTGCCAGCAGTTCCAGAAATGAAAAACTGTTTTTT.

This chain joins TRBV27 and TRBJ2-5; D is unresolved. CDR3 length: 12 residues. Trimming took 5 bases from V and 5 from J, leaving 9 bases between them. Per germline, CDR1 MNHEY and CDR2 SMNVEV (reference sequence). The CDR3 bases are TGTGCCAGCAGTGTCCCTGGCGAGACCCAGTACTTC. This gives the protein CASSVPGETQYF.

The chain links TRBV2 to TRBJ1-2, with 11 positions matching TRBD1. CDR3 length: 14 amino acids. Unmatched junction bases numbered 6, after V lost 7 bases and J lost 5 bases. From germline, CDR1 is SNHLY and CDR2 FYNNEI. CDR3: CASTRTGGVYGYTF. The CDR3 DNA reads as TGTGCCAGCACTAGGACAGGGGGCGTTTATGGCTACACCTTC.

The chain has TRBV5-8 and TRBJ1-2; D call uncertain. Germline V gene data show CDR1 as SGHTS and CDR2 as YDEGEE. The germline V and J ends were trimmed by 5 bases and 3 bases, with 8 bases remaining between them. The CDR3 runs to 12 residues. Here the CDR3 reads CASRGWDYGYTF. In DNA form, the CDR3 reads TGTGCCAGCAGGGGGTGGGACTATGGCTACACCTTC.

The chain carries TRBV6-5 and TRBJ2-7; a possible D gene is TRBD2 (5 bases). This CDR3 region has 15 residues. The V end lost 3 bases, the J end lost 3 bases, and 15 bases lay between the germline ends. Germline loops: CDR1 MNHEY, CDR2 SVGAGI. CDR3 DNA: TGTGCCAGCAGTTATGAGCTAGCCGGAGTCTACGAGCAGTACTTC. Translated: CASSYELAGVYEQYF.

The chain recombines TRBV7-3 with TRBJ2-1, with 7 nucleotides matching TRBD1. Germline V gene data show CDR1 as SGHTA and CDR2 as FQGTGA. The CDR3 runs to 16 residues. The junction had 9 bases not matched to a gene; V was cut back by 2 bases and J by 5 bases. CDR3 residues: CASSLESGQVDNEQFF. The CDR3 nucleotides are TGTGCCAGCAGCTTAGAATCCGGACAGGTAGACAATGAGCAGTTCTTC.

V is TRBV6-5 and J is TRBJ2-7, with 7 bases fitting TRBD1. This CDR3 is 15 amino acids long. Germline V gene data show CDR1 as MNHEY and CDR2 as SVGAGI. With 6 bases clipped from V and 4 bases from J, the junction kept 12 bases outside the gene matches. The CDR3 sequence: CASRPGQRFPYEQYF. The CDR3 coding sequence is TGTGCCAGCAGGCCGGGACAGAGATTCCCGTACGAGCAGTACTTC.